A selection of T cell receptor beta chains follows, all from one sample in a study of blood T cell repertoires in COVID-19. Data came from immunoSEQ multiplex PCR; TCRdb stores just in-frame clones and leaves some out. The table has about 100,000 clones, almost 80% seen once; the top ten hold approximately 31%. Sequenced input: peripheral blood. These receptors were obtained from a man between 65 and 85 years old with active or convalescent COVID-19. Both conserved end residues are part of each CDR3. Size is stated for part of the rows, as once, few or many counts, or as a class when the clone is expanded.

j_gene,abundance,v_gene,CDR3aa
TRBJ1-1,few,TRBV4-3,CASSQDAGGRTEAFF
TRBJ1-4,NA,TRBV9,CANIRGSGAEKLFF
TRBJ1-1,few,TRBV6-5,CASSRRVNTEAFF
TRBJ2-1,NA,TRBV7-6,CASSPGHVSTEQFF
TRBJ1-1,NA,TRBV12-5,CASGPGGGPMNTEAFF
TRBJ1-2,few,TRBV4-3,CASSRLGQGLYGYTF
TRBJ1-3,large,TRBV24-1,CATSDSRTGLSGNTIYF
TRBJ2-7,NA,TRBV7-8,CASSRDRGREQYF
TRBJ2-7,NA,TRBV15,CATSRDPWTGRDEQYF
TRBJ2-6,NA,TRBV3-1/TRBV3-2,CASSQKLAGVSGANVLTF
TRBJ1-2,NA,TRBV19,CASSIVPDFGYTF
TRBJ1-1,once,TRBV6-6,CASRPRQGAPTEAFF
TRBJ2-7,NA,TRBV5-6,CASSFFGGSYEQYF
TRBJ1-6,NA,TRBV28,CASSGAGPHNSPLHF
TRBJ2-7,NA,TRBV6-2/TRBV6-3,CASSYTQDKGARYEQYF
TRBJ2-2,few,TRBV7-2,CASSRDRVDTGELFF
TRBJ2-6,NA,TRBV7-9,CASSLSRVSGANVLTF
TRBJ1-6,NA,TRBV15,CATSRARIQGVNSPLHF
TRBJ2-5,NA,TRBV3-1/TRBV3-2,CASSVKETQYF
TRBJ1-5,few,TRBV2,CASSSEFNQPQHF